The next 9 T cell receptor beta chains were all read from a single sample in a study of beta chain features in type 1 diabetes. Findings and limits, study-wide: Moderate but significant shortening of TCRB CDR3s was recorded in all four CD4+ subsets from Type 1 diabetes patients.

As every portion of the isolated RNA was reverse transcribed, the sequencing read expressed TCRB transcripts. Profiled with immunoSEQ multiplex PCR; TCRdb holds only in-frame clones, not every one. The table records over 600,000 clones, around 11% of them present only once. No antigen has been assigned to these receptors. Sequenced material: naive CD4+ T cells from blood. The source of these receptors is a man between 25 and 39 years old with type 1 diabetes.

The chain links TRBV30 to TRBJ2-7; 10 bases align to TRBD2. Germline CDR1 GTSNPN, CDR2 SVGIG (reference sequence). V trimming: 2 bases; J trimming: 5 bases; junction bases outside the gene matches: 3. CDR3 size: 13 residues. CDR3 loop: CAWSPGTSDEQYF. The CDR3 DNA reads TGTGCCTGGAGTCCCGGGACTAGCGACGAGCAGTACTTC.

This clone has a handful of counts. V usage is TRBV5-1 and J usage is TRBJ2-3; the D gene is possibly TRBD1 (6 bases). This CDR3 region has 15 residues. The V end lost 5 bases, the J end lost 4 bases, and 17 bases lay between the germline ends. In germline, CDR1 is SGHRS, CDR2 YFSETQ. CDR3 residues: CASSYRGQGPDTQYF. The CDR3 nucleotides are TGCGCCAGCAGTTACCGGGGCCAGGGGCCAGATACGCAGTATTTT.

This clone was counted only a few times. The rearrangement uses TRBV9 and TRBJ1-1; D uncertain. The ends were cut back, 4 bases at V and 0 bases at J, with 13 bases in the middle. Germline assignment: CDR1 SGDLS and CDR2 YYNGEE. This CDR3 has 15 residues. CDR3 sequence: CASSPSLRMNTEAFF. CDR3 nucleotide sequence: TGTGCCAGCAGCCCCTCCCTCAGGATGAACACTGAAGCTTTCTTT.

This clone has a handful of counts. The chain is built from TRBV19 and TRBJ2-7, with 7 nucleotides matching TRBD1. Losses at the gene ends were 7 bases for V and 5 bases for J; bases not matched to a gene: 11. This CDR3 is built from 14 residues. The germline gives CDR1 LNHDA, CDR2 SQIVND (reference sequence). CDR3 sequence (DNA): TGTGCCAGTACCCCGACAGGGCAATTGGACGAGCAGTACTTC. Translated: CASTPTGQLDEQYF.

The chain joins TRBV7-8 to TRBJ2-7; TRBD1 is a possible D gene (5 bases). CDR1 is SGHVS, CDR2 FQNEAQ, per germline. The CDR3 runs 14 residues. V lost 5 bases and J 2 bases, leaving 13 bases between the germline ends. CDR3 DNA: TGTGCCAGCAGCCCGACAGTGTTAGCCTACGAGCAGTACTTC. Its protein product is CASSPTVLAYEQYF.

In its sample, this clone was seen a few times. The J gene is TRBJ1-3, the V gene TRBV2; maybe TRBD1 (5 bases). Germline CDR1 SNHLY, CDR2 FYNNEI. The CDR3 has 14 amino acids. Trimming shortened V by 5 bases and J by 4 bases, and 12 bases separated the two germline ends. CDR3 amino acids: CASSNRDGGNTIYF. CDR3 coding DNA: TGTGCCAGCAGTAACCGGGACGGAGGAAACACCATATATTTT.

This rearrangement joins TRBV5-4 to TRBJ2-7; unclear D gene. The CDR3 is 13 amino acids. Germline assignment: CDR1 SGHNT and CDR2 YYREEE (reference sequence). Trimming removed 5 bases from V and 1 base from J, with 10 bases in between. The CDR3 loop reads CASSSRGSYEQYF. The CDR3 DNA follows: TGTGCCAGCAGTAGCCGCGGTTCCTACGAGCAGTACTTC.

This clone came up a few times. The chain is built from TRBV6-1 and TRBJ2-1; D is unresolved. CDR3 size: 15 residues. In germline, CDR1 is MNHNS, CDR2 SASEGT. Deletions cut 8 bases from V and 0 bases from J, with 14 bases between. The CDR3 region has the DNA TGTGCCAGCCAGTTCGAAAACCCCTCCTACAATGAGCAGTTCTTC. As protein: CASQFENPSYNEQFF.

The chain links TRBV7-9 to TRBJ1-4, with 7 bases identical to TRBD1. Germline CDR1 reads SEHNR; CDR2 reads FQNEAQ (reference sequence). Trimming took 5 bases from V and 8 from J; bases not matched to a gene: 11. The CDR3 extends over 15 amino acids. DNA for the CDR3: TGTGCCAGCAGCAGATCAGGGGGAGTAGGGGAAAAACTGTTTTTT. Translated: CASSRSGGVGEKLFF.